This T cell receptor (beta chain) was observed in a study of blood T cell repertoires in COVID-19 (TCRdb year 2020). The study in broad terms: The collaborator samples originated in the United States, Italy and Spain and spanned the acute and convalescent phases of COVID-19. Where HLA class I and class II types were available, the types were taken from metadata supplied by the sample provider, not from assay-based typing. Deeply sampled blood TCRbeta repertoires from subjects exposed to, actively infected with, or recovered from COVID-19 were included in the dataset. The repertoires were made available in a free public database intended to serve as a resource for research on the immune response to SARS-CoV-2. A de-identified subject ID, COVID-19 status, age in years and sex were almost always included in the sample metadata. Samples came from the ongoing ImmuneRACE study (first 160 participants) plus 1,254 subjects from 6 global collaborators. The prospective study material was composed of cDNA or gDNA derived from T cells, B-cell-depleted T cells, or PBMCs. Broader findings and caveats from the paper: Clinical and demographic metadata were provided uncurated, with the amount varying by source and participant.

In the prospective study, participants were 18 to 89 years old, resided in about two dozen geographic areas of the United States, and were enrolled through a virtual design. In the prospective study, participants were assigned to cohorts based on the clinical history participants reported in a screening survey and a study questionnaire. ImmuneRACE Cohort 3 recovered participants were defined by two consecutive negative NP/OP PCR tests, healthcare professional clearance, or symptom resolution. Each participant in the prospective study had whole blood, serum and a nasopharyngeal or oropharyngeal swab collected by mobile phlebotomists. Participants in the prospective study had the option to provide additional blood draws and questionnaires over an approximately 2-month period. Prospective study blood samples were shipped either frozen or at room temperature before DNA extraction. TCRbeta CDR3 regions were amplified from genomic DNA by means of the immunoSEQ Assay, a bias-controlled multiplex PCR. On the study's bioinformatics: Within the assay, amplification of reference gene primers was used to estimate how many nucleated cells each sample contained. Sequence reads were collapsed and filtered to measure the absolute abundance of every unique TCRbeta CDR3 rearrangement. For each sample, productive Simpson clonality was calculated as the square root of Simpson's diversity index over productive rearrangements. TCRdb mirrors the immuneACCESS table, restricted to in-frame sequences. Some clones are absent from its copies; in checked studies, under half trace to an unresolved V gene, and the reason for the others is unknown. V, J and clone size were drawn from that table, and D and trimming were deduced from the DNA. A total of roughly 200,000 clones appear in this sample, approximately 80% of them only once. The ten largest clones represent approximately 12% of the sample.

Of note for this clone: What this receptor recognizes is not known. Per-base qualities were not stored, and no clone one base away is much larger. Distinct nucleotide sequences in the sample also encode this CDR3.

The CDR3 runs 14 amino acids, cysteine and phenylalanine included. Only CDR3 DNA is held: 42 bases, read in frame from base 1. Based on the germline V gene, the CDR1 and CDR2 sequences are SGHRS and YFSETQ. V has 4 bases trimmed and J has 3 bases trimmed; junction bases matching no gene number 5. The rearrangement combines TRBV5-1 with TRBJ2-5; TRBD2 lines up with 8 middle nucleotides. This clonotype was obtained from a man in his forties who had recovered from COVID-19. Sequencing was carried out using PBMCs or T cells enriched from blood (not recorded which). The DNA sequence is TGCGCCAGCAGCCCGGGGGGGGCGGAAGAGACCCAGTACTTC. This translates into CASSPGGAEETQYF.